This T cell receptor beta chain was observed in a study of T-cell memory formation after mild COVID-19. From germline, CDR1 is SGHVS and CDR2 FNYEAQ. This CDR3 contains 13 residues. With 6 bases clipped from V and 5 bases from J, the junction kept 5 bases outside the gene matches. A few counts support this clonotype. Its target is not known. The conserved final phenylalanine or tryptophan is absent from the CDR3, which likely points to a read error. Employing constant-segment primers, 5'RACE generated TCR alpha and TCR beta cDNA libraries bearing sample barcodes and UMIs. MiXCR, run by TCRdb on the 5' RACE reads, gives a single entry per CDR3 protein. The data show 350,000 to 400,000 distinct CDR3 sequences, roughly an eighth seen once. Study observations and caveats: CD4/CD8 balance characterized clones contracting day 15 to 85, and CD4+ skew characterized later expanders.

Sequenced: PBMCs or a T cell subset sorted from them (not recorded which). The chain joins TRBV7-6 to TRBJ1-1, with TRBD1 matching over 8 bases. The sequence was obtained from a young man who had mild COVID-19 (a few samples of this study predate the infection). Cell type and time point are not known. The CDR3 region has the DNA TGTGCCAGCAGTCCAAGACAGGGGACTGAAGCTTTCTTG. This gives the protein CASSPRQGTEAFL.